This note documents a single TCR beta chain sequence. The ends were cut back, 3 bases at V and 0 bases at J, with 13 bases in the middle. The CDR3 runs 16 residues. Germline V gene data show CDR1 as SGDLS and CDR2 as YYNGEE. Sequencing used immunoSEQ multiplex PCR; TCRdb keeps in-frame clones, though not all of them. The sample lists 130,000 or so clones, around 94% occurring once. These data belong to a study of control samples from healthy donors and cancer patients. Sequencing was performed on blood. This clonotype was obtained from a man aged 35-49 years in good health. The rearrangement joins TRBV9 to TRBJ1-3; D might be TRBD1 (6 bases). In DNA, the CDR3 is TGTGCCAGCAGCGGTACAAACAGGGCCTCTGGAAACACCATATATTTT. Encoded protein: CASSGTNRASGNTIYF.